This is a list of T cell receptor beta chains from one sample in a study of T cell repertoires in cytomegalovirus infection. What these receptors recognize is not known. Each CDR3 protein gets one entry after TCRdb re-called the reads with MiXCR. The sample yields approximately 120,000 distinct CDR3 sequences, more than 30% seen once. The material was CD8+ T cells from cultured PBMCs, obtained from culture after CMV antigen stimulation. The receptors originated from a human donor in good health (CMV status not recorded). Some clones in this sample may be carry-over from other donors' samples. Each CDR3 is given with its conserved first and last residue. A D gene is named only where the DNA matches it firmly. Clone size is not always given. Where it is, it says once, few, many or a class for expanded clones.

>TRBJ2-1|TRBV6-5|few|TRBD1
CASGGTGDASYNEQFF
TGTGCCAGCGGGGGGACAGGGGATGCCTCCTACAATGAGCAGTTCTTC
>TRBJ2-3|TRBV28|-|-
CASSPLDTDTQYF
TGTGCCAGCAGCCCTCTAGACACAGATACGCAGTATTTT
>TRBJ1-5|TRBV4-1|-|TRBD1
CASSQNADRGRGGNQPQHF
TGCGCCAGCAGCCAGAACGCGGACAGGGGGCGCGGGGGGAATCAGCCCCAGCATTTT
>TRBJ2-1|TRBV12-3/TRBV12-4|few|TRBD1
CASSPTGALVYNEQFF
TGTGCCAGCAGTCCAACAGGGGCTCTAGTCTACAATGAGCAGTTCTTC
>TRBJ1-1|TRBV6-5|-|-
CASSYRVSTEAFF
TGTGCCAGCAGTTATAGGGTGTCCACTGAAGCTTTCTTT
>TRBJ2-3|TRBV25-1|few|-
CASSSGLGGLGGTDTQYF
TGTGCCAGCAGTTCGGGGCTCGGGGGGCTGGGTGGGACAGATACGCAGTATTTT
>TRBJ2-1|TRBV20-1|-|-
CSAMMPGHSSYNEQFF
TGCAGTGCCATGATGCCGGGACACAGCTCCTACAATGAGCAGTTCTTC
>TRBJ2-7|TRBV19|many|TRBD1
CASSLYLLGDRDFLGYEQYF
TGTGCCAGTAGCCTCTACCTACTGGGGGACAGGGACTTCCTAGGGTACGAGCAGTACTTC
>TRBJ2-7|TRBV7-6|once|TRBD1
CASSPRPTGDEQYF
TGTGCCAGCAGCCCGCGGCCGACAGGGGACGAGCAGTACTTC
>TRBJ2-3|TRBV7-9|few|-
CASRSSDTQYF
TGTGCCAGCAGATCTTCAGATACGCAGTATTTT
>TRBJ2-2|TRBV4-1|-|TRBD1
CASSPPGQGFDTGELFF
TGTGCCAGCAGCCCTCCCGGACAGGGGTTCGACACCGGGGAGCTGTTTTTT
>TRBJ2-5|TRBV28|few|TRBD1
CASSSTGLSVETQYF
TGTGCCAGCAGCTCGACAGGGTTGAGTGTTGAGACCCAGTACTTC
>TRBJ2-3|TRBV20-1|-|-
CSPRFTSTDTQYF
TGCAGCCCGCGGTTCACGAGCACAGATACGCAGTATTTT
>TRBJ2-1|TRBV7-2|few|-
CASSPTSLGEQFF
TGTGCCAGCAGCCCGACCAGCCTGGGTGAGCAGTTCTTC
>TRBJ2-7|TRBV5-4|-|TRBD1
CASSLRGQGFYEQYF
TGTGCCAGCAGCTTGCGGGGACAGGGGTTCTACGAGCAGTACTTC
>TRBJ2-7|TRBV7-2|-|-
CASSLAGMGHEQYF
TGTGCCAGCAGCTTAGCAGGAATGGGACACGAGCAGTACTTC
>TRBJ1-6|TRBV2|-|-
CASSEAGRHSPLHF
TGTGCCAGCAGTGAGGCAGGGAGGCATTCACCCCTCCACTTT
>TRBJ2-7|TRBV7-2|-|TRBD2
CASSLYGSGGPYYEQYF
TGTGCCAGCAGCTTATATGGGTCGGGGGGGCCCTACTACGAGCAGTACTTC
>TRBJ1-5|TRBV19|-|-
CASSMGGSGQGNQPQHF
TGTGCCAGTAGTATGGGGGGATCAGGACAAGGCAATCAGCCCCAGCATTTT
>TRBJ1-5|TRBV7-8|few|TRBD1
CASSPTWGQYQPQHF
TGTGCCAGCAGCCCTACCTGGGGACAGTATCAGCCCCAGCATTTT
>TRBJ2-5|TRBV2|-|TRBD1
CASSTGQTYF
TGTGCCAGCAGCACGGGACAGACGTACTTC
>TRBJ1-1|TRBV6-1|few|-
CASSGVSEAFF
TGTGCCAGCAGTGGTGTTAGTGAAGCTTTCTTT
>TRBJ2-1|TRBV15|-|TRBD2
CATSRTSGGANEQFF
TGTGCCACCAGCAGGACTAGCGGGGGGGCCAATGAGCAGTTCTTC
>TRBJ2-5|TRBV12-3/TRBV12-4|few|-
CASSRKVYQETQYF
TGTGCCAGCAGCCGAAAAGTATATCAAGAGACCCAGTACTTC
>TRBJ2-7|TRBV12-3/TRBV12-4|-|-
CASSFSAGATSYEQYF
TGTGCCAGCAGTTTTAGTGCGGGGGCTACGAGCTACGAGCAGTACTTC
>TRBJ2-7|TRBV9|few|-
CASSVAGSQNYEQYF
TGTGCCAGCAGCGTAGCAGGATCCCAGAACTACGAGCAGTACTTC